The next 32 T cell receptor beta chains were all read from a single sample in a study of vaccination effects on CD4 cells after COVID-19. The protocol was immunoSEQ multiplex PCR, while the TCRdb copy is restricted to in-frame clones and leaves out a portion. The sample comprises fewer than 50,000 clones, roughly 79% of which are singletons, and less than 2% rests with the top ten. Antigen specificity for these receptors is unknown. Sequencing in the ViraFEST assay came after antigen-specific CD4+ T cells had been expanded with viral peptide pools, which were used to stimulate PBMC. Researchers isolated CD4+ T cells once approximately eleven days of culture had elapsed. Two-dose vaccination with either BNT162b2 or mRNA-1273 was given to the participants. Sample: CD4+ T cells from PBMCs cultured with HCoV-NL63 spike peptides, taken after COVID-19 vaccination. These receptors were collected from a human donor who received a COVID-19 vaccine. Some clones in this sample may be carry-over from other donors' samples.

The chain couples TRBV5-1 to TRBJ1-3; 7 nucleotides align to TRBD1. The CDR3 contains 14 residues. CDR1 and CDR2 from the germline V gene are SGHRS and YFSETQ. V was pared by 10 bases and J by 2 bases, with 9 bases of the junction left unmatched. CDR3 coding DNA: TGCGCCGGTTACCGGGACAGCACTGGAAACACCATATATTTT. Amino acids: CAGYRDSTGNTIYF.

This chain uses TRBV4-1 with TRBJ2-1; 9 bases are a match to TRBD2. V shed 3 bases, J shed 3 bases, and the junction held 3 bases outside the gene matches. CDR3 length: 15 amino acids. The V gene's germline CDR1 is MGHRA and CDR2 YSYEKL. CDR3 residues: CASSQARGGYNEQFF. The DNA of the CDR3 is TGCGCCAGCAGCCAGGCGCGGGGGGGCTACAATGAGCAGTTCTTC.

The J gene is TRBJ1-2, the V gene TRBV28; D not resolved. The CDR3 consists of 15 residues. Trimming took off 5 bases at V and 3 bases at J, with 16 bases between the two ends. Germline lookup yields CDR1 MDHEN and CDR2 SYDVKM. CDR3 sequence: CASSPSSWRDYGYTF. The CDR3, as DNA: TGTGCCAGCAGTCCGAGTTCCTGGCGGGACTATGGCTACACCTTC.

This clone was seen a single time. The chain has TRBV12-5 and TRBJ2-3; D not resolved. CDR1 is LGHNT, CDR2 FRNRAP, per germline. V was trimmed by 2 bases and J by 0 bases, leaving 6 bases between them. The CDR3 consists of 14 residues. DNA for the CDR3: TGTGCTAGTGGTTTGACCCTCAGCACAGATACGCAGTATTTT. Protein: CASGLTLSTDTQYF.

V and J are TRBV5-1 and TRBJ1-2; 11 positions match TRBD1. V lost 3 bases to trimming and J lost 7 bases; unmatched junction nucleotides: 8. The CDR3 has 15 residues. Germline V gene sequence: CDR1 SGHRS, CDR2 YFSETQ. CDR3 nucleotide sequence: TGCGCCAGCAGCTCATCCGGGACAGGGGGTTTTGGCTACACCTTC. Translated, it gives CASSSSGTGGFGYTF.

This chain links TRBV5-1 with TRBJ1-6; D might be TRBD1 (5 bases). V shed 0 bases and J shed 9 bases, with 16 bases lying between them. The CDR3 covers 16 residues. Germline CDR1 is SGHRS and CDR2 is YFSETQ. The CDR3: CASSLGGGEISSPLHF. CDR3 DNA: TGCGCCAGCAGCTTGGGCGGGGGGGAGATCTCTTCACCCCTCCACTTT.

The chain combines TRBV6-6 with TRBJ1-4; D perhaps matches TRBD1 (6 bases). CDR1 is MNHNY and CDR2 is SVGAGI in the germline V gene (reference sequence). Trimming pared 6 bases from V and 0 bases from J, leaving 11 bases between. The CDR3 totals 15 residues. The CDR3 nucleotides are TGTGCCAGCAGAACAGGGCTTTCAACTAATGAAAAACTGTTTTTT. Translating gives CASRTGLSTNEKLFF.

This clone was detected a few times. J is TRBJ1-2 and V is TRBV3-1 (or the pseudogene TRBV3-2), with TRBD1 as a possible D gene (5 bases). There are 11 residues in the CDR3. Deletions cut 5 bases from V and 8 bases from J, with 9 bases between. CDR1 is LGHDT and CDR2 is YNNKEL in the germline V gene (reference sequence). As DNA, the CDR3 is TGTGCCAGCAGCGCAGGGCAAGGCTACACCTTC. Amino acid sequence: CASSAGQGYTF.

CDR3 DNA: TGCGCCAGCAGCCGACAGGGAGGGTATCAGCCCCAGCATTTT. Protein: CASSRQGGYQPQHF. This sequence joins TRBV4-1 and TRBJ1-5; 7 bases fit TRBD1. The CDR3 runs to 14 residues. With 4 bases clipped from V and 5 bases from J, the junction kept 5 bases outside the gene matches. Looked up from germline, CDR1 is MGHRA and CDR2 is YSYEKL.

As for this clone: The same CDR3 can be traced to other DNA sequences in this sample. The rearrangement joins TRBV7-8 to TRBJ1-5; TRBD1 might be the D (5 bases). This CDR3 spans 12 amino acids. Germline V gene sequence: CDR1 SGHVS, CDR2 FQNEAQ. Trimming stripped 6 bases from V and 6 bases from J, with 9 bases between. CDR3 loop: CASSPQGQPQHF. Written as DNA, the CDR3 is TGTGCCAGCAGTCCCCAGGGTCAGCCCCAGCATTTT.

The chain has TRBV5-1 and TRBJ2-2; 7 bases map to TRBD2. Germline V gene lookup returns CDR1 SGHRS and CDR2 YFSETQ. The CDR3 contains 16 residues. Losses at the gene ends were 4 bases for V and 0 bases for J; bases not matched to a gene: 6. The CDR3 loop is CASSPWGGSNTGELFF. In DNA form, the CDR3 reads TGCGCCAGCAGCCCATGGGGGGGGTCGAACACCGGGGAGCTGTTTTTT.

V usage is TRBV2 and J usage is TRBJ1-6; D gene ambiguous. CDR1 and CDR2 (germline): SNHLY, FYNNEI. V gave up 6 bases and J gave up 5 bases, with 11 bases separating them. This CDR3 spans 14 amino acids. CDR3 coding DNA: TGTGCCAGCAGACAACGACCGAATAATTCACCCCTCCACTTT. Its translation: CASRQRPNNSPLHF.

V and J are TRBV7-2 and TRBJ2-1; D remains ambiguous. Germline CDR1 is SGHTA and CDR2 is FQGNSA. V lost 3 bases and J 6 bases, leaving 9 bases between the germline ends. The CDR3 runs to 13 residues. The CDR3 DNA reads as TGTGCCAGCAGCTTCTCCGAAGGCAATGAGCAGTTCTTC. It specifies CASSFSEGNEQFF.

The rearrangement joins TRBV6-5 to TRBJ1-6, with D perhaps matching TRBD1 (5 bases). The CDR3 totals 15 residues. V shed 1 base and J shed 8 bases, with 12 bases lying between them. Germline V gene data show CDR1 as MNHEY and CDR2 as SVGAGI. DNA for the CDR3: TGTGCCAGCAGTTACTGGGGGGGTTCTGATTCACCCCTCCACTTT. Translating it yields CASSYWGGSDSPLHF.

The chain links TRBV4-1 to TRBJ2-3; possibly TRBD1 for D (6 bases). With 6 bases removed from V and 0 bases from J, the gap between germline ends came to 13 bases. Germline CDR1 is MGHRA and CDR2 is YSYEKL. The CDR3 has 15 residues. The CDR3 spells CASRIGDRSTDTQYF. CDR3 nucleotides: TGCGCCAGCAGAATAGGAGACAGGAGCACAGATACGCAGTATTTT.

The chain couples TRBV6-6 to TRBJ2-1; TRBD2 matches at 9 bases. J lost 5 bases, V lost 0 bases, and 5 bases had no gene match. Germline CDR1 MNHNY, CDR2 SVGAGI (reference sequence). The CDR3 is made up of 16 amino acids. CDR3 amino acids: CASSYSLTSGNNEQFF. CDR3 DNA sequence: TGTGCCAGCAGTTACTCCCTGACTAGCGGAAACAATGAGCAGTTCTTC.

This chain joins TRBV4-1 and TRBJ1-4, with D unresolved. CDR3 size: 13 residues. The germline V and J ends were trimmed by 4 bases and 4 bases, with 7 bases remaining between them. From germline, CDR1 is MGHRA and CDR2 YSYEKL. CDR3 bases: TGCGCCAGCAGCCTCCGCCTTAATGAAAAACTGTTTTTT. Its protein is CASSLRLNEKLFF.

V usage is TRBV5-8 and J usage is TRBJ2-3; D perhaps matches TRBD1 (6 bases). CDR3 size: 15 residues. V lost 7 bases and J 1 base, leaving 16 bases between the germline ends. CDR1 and CDR2 (germline): SGHTS, YDEGEE. The DNA of the CDR3 is TGTGCCAGCCCCGGTTGGACAGCGCGCACAGATACGCAGTATTTT. Encoded protein: CASPGWTARTDTQYF.

The gene calls are TRBV5-1 and TRBJ2-7, with 8 bases lining up with TRBD1. Germline V gives CDR1 SGHRS, CDR2 YFSETQ. V was clipped by 4 bases and J by 5 bases; unmatched bases: 14. The CDR3 runs 16 residues. CDR3 sequence: CASSLQPGQVGDEQYV. CDR3 DNA: TGCGCCAGCAGCCTACAACCGGGACAGGTGGGTGACGAGCAGTACGTC.

The chain carries TRBV11-3 and TRBJ2-3, with TRBD2 as a possible D gene (5 bases). This CDR3 comprises 13 residues. Trimming took 3 bases from V and 1 from J, leaving 5 bases between them. CDR1 SGHNT and CDR2 YENEEA come from the germline V gene. CDR3 sequence reads: CASSFGGTDTQYF. CDR3 bases: TGTGCCAGCAGCTTCGGGGGCACAGATACGCAGTATTTT.

The rearrangement links TRBV3-1 (or the pseudogene TRBV3-2) to TRBJ2-7, with 8 positions matching TRBD2. The CDR3 covers 14 residues. The V segment lost 3 bases and the J segment 4 bases; nucleotides outside the gene matches: 5. CDR1 and CDR2 from the germline V gene are LGHDT and YNNKEL (reference sequence). The DNA of the CDR3 is TGTGCCAGCAGCCATAGCGGGGCTCTTTACGAGCAGTACGTC. It codes for CASSHSGALYEQYV.

The chain joins TRBV10-3 to TRBJ2-5, with 9 bases identical to TRBD1. From germline, CDR1 is ENHRY and CDR2 SYGVKD. The CDR3 is 14 residues long. Germline trimming cut 8 bases from V and 0 bases from J; bases unmatched to any gene: 4. The DNA of the CDR3 is TGTGCCATCGGAAGGACAGGGGACCAAGAGACCCAGTACTTC. This codes for CAIGRTGDQETQYF.

This rearrangement joins TRBV4-1 to TRBJ1-5; perhaps TRBD1 as D (6 bases). Trimming left V 1 base short and J 0 bases short, with 13 bases between. Germline lookup yields CDR1 MGHRA and CDR2 YSYEKL. The CDR3 runs to 17 residues. The DNA for the CDR3 is TGCGCCAGCAGCCAAGTACCGCAGGGGAATAGCAATCAGCCCCAGCATTTT. This sequence encodes CASSQVPQGNSNQPQHF.

This chain links TRBV4-3 with TRBJ1-2; D is unclear. Germline CDR1 and CDR2: LGHNA and YSLEER. This CDR3 contains 15 residues. V was cut by 4 bases and J by 4 bases, with 16 bases left in between. CDR3 sequence: CASSRKTDAAYGYTF. The CDR3 DNA sequence: TGCGCCAGCAGCCGGAAAACGGACGCCGCCTATGGCTACACCTTC.

The rearrangement joins TRBV6-5 to TRBJ2-7, with D possibly matching TRBD1 (5 bases). The CDR3 spans 15 residues. Germline CDR1 reads MNHEY; CDR2 reads SVGAGI. V dropped 5 bases and J dropped 0 bases, with 14 bases sitting between them. The CDR3 DNA reads TGTGCCAGCAGTAGCCGACAGTGGAGCTCCTACGAGCAGTACGTC. Translating it yields CASSSRQWSSYEQYV.

In nucleotides, the CDR3 is TGCGCCAGCAGCCCCGGGGACAGAGCTAACTATGGCTACACCTTC. As protein: CASSPGDRANYGYTF. This chain links TRBV5-1 with TRBJ1-2, with 7 bases aligning to TRBD1. The V gene's germline CDR1 is SGHRS and CDR2 YFSETQ. This CDR3 has 15 amino acids. Trimming took 4 bases from V and 0 from J; bases not matched to a gene: 6.

Only a few counts were recorded for this clone. The chain uses TRBV6-5 and TRBJ1-5; D remains ambiguous. Per germline, CDR1 MNHEY and CDR2 SVGAGI. Trimming shortened V by 6 bases and J by 4 bases, and 10 bases separated the two germline ends. The CDR3 loop spans 13 amino acids. The CDR3 region has the DNA TGTGCCAGCAGGCCTACCGAGAATCAGCCCCAGCATTTT. As protein: CASRPTENQPQHF.

This clone was counted between two and nine times. The chain uses TRBV5-1 and TRBJ1-1; 8 positions agree with TRBD1. J lost 0 bases, V lost 1 base, and 2 bases had no gene match. The CDR3 loop spans 15 amino acids. In germline, CDR1 is SGHRS, CDR2 YFSETQ. CDR3 bases: TGCGCCAGCAGCTTGTGGACAGGGATGAACACTGAAGCTTTCTTT. It specifies CASSLWTGMNTEAFF.

This chain links TRBV10-1 with TRBJ2-5; 8 bases agree with TRBD2. Germline CDR1 and CDR2: WNHNN and SYGVQD (reference sequence). Trimming cost V 5 bases and J 5 bases; bases outside gene matches: 16. The CDR3 runs to 17 residues. The CDR3 loop reads CASSLGGSGKAGETQYF. In DNA, the CDR3 is TGCGCCAGCAGTCTGGGGGGTAGCGGGAAGGCAGGGGAGACCCAGTACTTC.

This rearrangement joins TRBV7-9 to TRBJ2-6; no firm D call. CDR1 is SEHNR and CDR2 is FQNEAQ in the germline V gene (reference sequence). Deletions cut 1 base from V and 1 base from J, with 2 bases between. This CDR3 has 14 residues. CDR3 amino acids: CASSLDSGANVLTF. The DNA for the CDR3 is TGTGCCAGCAGCTTAGATTCTGGGGCCAACGTCCTGACTTTC. Supplemented by reference TRBV7-9 and TRBJ2-6, the full variable domain reads DTGVSQNPRHKITKRGQNVTFRCDPISEHNRLYWYRQTLGQGPEFLTYFQNEAQLEKSRLLSDRFSAERPKGSFSTLEIQRTEQGDSAMYLCASSLDSGANVLTFGAGSRLTVL.

The chain links TRBV6-2 or TRBV6-3 to TRBJ2-7; D possibly corresponds to TRBD1 (6 bases). The CDR3 covers 13 residues. Germline V gene data show CDR1 as MNHEY and CDR2 as SVGEGT. V dropped 6 bases and J dropped 3 bases, with 12 bases sitting between them. CDR3 in DNA: TGTGCCAGCAGCATAACAGGGTTCTACGAGCAGTACGTC. It encodes CASSITGFYEQYV.

The chain uses TRBV5-4 and TRBJ2-2, with 8 bases aligning to TRBD1. CDR1 and CDR2 (germline): SGHNT, YYREEE (reference sequence). This CDR3 is 19 amino acids long. The ends lost 5 bases at V and 0 bases at J; junction bases unmatched: 15. Here the CDR3 reads CASSQWRWTGRTNTGELFF. The CDR3 DNA is TGTGCCAGCAGTCAATGGCGCTGGACAGGGCGTACGAACACCGGGGAGCTGTTTTTT.